This T cell receptor delta chain was retrieved from a study of gamma-delta T cells after stem cell transplantation. This clone came up a few times. TCRdb re-called the RT-PCR reads with CATT. The sample includes thousands of delta-chain clones, 21% of them seen just once. The receptor comes from a human donor. It is not recorded whose cells these are; they may come from a transplant donor. Sequencing was done on a sample of gamma-delta T cells.

The CDR3: CALGDQVLPIITGGYADKLIF. The CDR3 coding sequence is TGTGCTCTTGGGGATCAAGTCCTCCCGATCATAACTGGGGGATACGCCGATAAACTCATCTTT. The chain carries TRDV1 and TRDJ1; 13 nucleotides line up with TRDD3. The V segment lost 3 bases and the J segment 3 bases; nucleotides outside the gene matches: 19. The CDR3 runs to 21 residues. CDR1 and CDR2 from the germline V gene are TSWWSYY and QGS.